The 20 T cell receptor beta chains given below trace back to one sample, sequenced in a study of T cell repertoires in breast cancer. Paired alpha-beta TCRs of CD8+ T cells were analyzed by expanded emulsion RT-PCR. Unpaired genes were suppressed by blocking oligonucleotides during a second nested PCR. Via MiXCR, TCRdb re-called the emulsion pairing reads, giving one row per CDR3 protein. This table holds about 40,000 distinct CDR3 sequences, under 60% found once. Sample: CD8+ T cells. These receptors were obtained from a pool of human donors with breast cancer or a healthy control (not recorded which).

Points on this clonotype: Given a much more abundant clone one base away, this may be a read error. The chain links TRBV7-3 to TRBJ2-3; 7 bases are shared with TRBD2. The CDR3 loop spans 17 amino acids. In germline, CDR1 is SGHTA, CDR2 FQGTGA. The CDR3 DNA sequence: TGTGCCAGCGGCTTATACGGTCCTAGCGGCAGCACAGATACGCAGTATTTT. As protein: CASGLYGPSGSTDTQYF.

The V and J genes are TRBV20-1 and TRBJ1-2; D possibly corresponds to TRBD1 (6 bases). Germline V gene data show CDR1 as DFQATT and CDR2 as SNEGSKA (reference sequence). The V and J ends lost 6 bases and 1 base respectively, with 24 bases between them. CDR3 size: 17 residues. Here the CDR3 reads CSAIDIRGEGFNYGYTF. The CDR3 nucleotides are TGCAGTGCCATTGACATCAGGGGCGAAGGATTTAACTATGGCTACACCTTC.

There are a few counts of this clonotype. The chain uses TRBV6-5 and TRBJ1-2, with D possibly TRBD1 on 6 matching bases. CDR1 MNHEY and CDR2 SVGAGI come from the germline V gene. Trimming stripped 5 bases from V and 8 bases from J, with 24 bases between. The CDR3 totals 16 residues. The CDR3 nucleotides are TGTGCCAGCAGTCCCCACGGGGGGCCACTGGGTTGGGGCTACACCTTC. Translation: CASSPHGGPLGWGYTF.

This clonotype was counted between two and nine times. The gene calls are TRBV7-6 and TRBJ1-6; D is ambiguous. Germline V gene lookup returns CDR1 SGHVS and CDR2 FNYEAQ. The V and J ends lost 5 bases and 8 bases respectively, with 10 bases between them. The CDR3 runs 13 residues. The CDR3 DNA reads TGTGCCAGCAGCGCCGACTTTTATTCACCCCTCCACTTT. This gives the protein CASSADFYSPLHF. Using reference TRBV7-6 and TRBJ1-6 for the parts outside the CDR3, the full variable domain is GAGVSQSPRYKVTKRGQDVALRCDPISGHVSLYWYRQALGQGPEFLTYFNYEAQQDKSGLPNDRFSAERPEGSISTLTIQRTEQRDSAMYRCASSADFYSPLHFGNGTRLTVT.

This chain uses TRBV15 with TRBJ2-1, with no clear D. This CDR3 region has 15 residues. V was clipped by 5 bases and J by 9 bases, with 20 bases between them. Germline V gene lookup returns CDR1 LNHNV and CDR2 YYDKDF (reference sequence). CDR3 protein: CATSAHGPPKGEQFF. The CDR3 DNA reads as TGTGCCACCAGCGCACACGGCCCCCCCAAGGGTGAGCAGTTCTTC.

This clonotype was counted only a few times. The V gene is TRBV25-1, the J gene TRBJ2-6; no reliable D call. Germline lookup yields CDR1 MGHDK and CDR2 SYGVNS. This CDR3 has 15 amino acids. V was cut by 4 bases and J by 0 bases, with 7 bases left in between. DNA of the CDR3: TGTGCCAGCAGTGTGTTATACTCTGGGGCCAACGTCCTGACTTTC. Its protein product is CASSVLYSGANVLTF.

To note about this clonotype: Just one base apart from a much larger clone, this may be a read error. The CDR3 protein is CAGSSPQGNYGYTF. The DNA of the CDR3 is TGTGCCGGCAGTTCTCCCCAGGGGAACTATGGCTACACCTTC. This chain links TRBV6-2 or TRBV6-3 with TRBJ1-2, with a weak D call TRBD1 (6 bases). The CDR3 sequence is 14 residues long. Germline V gene data show CDR1 as MNHEY and CDR2 as SVGEGT.

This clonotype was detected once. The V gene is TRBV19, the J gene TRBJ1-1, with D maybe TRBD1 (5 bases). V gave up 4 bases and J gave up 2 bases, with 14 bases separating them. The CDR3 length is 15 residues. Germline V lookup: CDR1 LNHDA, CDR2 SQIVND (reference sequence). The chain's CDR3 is CASSTSDSGNTEAFF. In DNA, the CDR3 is TGTGCCAGTAGTACCTCCGACAGCGGAAACACTGAAGCTTTCTTT.

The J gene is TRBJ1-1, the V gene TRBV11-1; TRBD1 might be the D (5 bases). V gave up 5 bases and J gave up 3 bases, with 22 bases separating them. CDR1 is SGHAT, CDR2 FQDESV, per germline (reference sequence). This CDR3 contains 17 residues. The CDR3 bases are TGTGCCAGCAGCCCGAAACGCGGGGGGAGGCAGGACACTGAAGCTTTCTTT. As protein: CASSPKRGGRQDTEAFF.

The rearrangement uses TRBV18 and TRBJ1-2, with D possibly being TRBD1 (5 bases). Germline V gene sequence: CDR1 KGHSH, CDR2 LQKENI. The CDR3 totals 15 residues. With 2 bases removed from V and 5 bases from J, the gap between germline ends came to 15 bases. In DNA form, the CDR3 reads TGTGCCAGCTCACCAAGCGACAACGGGGGATATGGCTACACCTTC. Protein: CASSPSDNGGYGYTF.

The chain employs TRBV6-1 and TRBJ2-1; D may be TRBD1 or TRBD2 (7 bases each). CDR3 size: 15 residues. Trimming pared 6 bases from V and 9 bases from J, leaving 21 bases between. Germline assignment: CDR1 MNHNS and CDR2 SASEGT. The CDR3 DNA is TGTGCCAGCAGAGACTACCCAGGGGGAGGGGTTGAGCAGTTCTTC. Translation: CASRDYPGGGVEQFF.

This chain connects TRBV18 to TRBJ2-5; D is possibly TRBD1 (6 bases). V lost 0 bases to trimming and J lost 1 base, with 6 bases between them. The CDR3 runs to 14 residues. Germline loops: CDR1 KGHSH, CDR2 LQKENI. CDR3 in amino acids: CASSPPGAQETQYF. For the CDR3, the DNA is TGTGCCAGCTCACCACCGGGGGCCCAAGAGACCCAGTACTTC.

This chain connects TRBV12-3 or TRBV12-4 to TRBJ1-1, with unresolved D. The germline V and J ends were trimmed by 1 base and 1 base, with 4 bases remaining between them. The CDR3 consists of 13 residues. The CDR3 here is CASSLVSNTEAFF. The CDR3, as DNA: TGTGCCAGCAGTTTAGTTTCGAACACTGAAGCTTTCTTT.

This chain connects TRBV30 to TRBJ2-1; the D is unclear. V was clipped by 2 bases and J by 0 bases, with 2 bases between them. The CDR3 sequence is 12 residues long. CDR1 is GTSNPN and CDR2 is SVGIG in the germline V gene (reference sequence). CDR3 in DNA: TGTGCCTGGAGTCCCTCCTACAATGAGCAGTTCTTC. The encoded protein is CAWSPSYNEQFF.

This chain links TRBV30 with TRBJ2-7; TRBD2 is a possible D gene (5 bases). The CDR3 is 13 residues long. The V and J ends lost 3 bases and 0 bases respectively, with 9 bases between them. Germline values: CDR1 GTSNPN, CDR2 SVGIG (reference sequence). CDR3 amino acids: CAWSSAASYEQYF. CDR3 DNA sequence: TGTGCCTGGAGCTCAGCGGCCTCCTACGAGCAGTACTTC.

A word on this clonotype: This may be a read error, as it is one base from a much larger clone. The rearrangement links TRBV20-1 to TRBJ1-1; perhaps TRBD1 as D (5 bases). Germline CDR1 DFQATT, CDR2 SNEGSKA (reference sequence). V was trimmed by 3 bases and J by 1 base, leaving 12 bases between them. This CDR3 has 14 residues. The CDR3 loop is CSARARGPNTEAFF. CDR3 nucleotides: TGCAGTGCTAGGGCGAGGGGACCGAACACTGAAGCTTTCTTT.

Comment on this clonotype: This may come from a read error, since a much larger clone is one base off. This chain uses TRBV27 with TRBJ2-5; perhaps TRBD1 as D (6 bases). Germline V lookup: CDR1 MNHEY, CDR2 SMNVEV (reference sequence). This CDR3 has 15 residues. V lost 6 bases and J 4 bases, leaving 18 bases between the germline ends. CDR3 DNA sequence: TGTGCCAGCAGCCCGACAGGCATGCCACGAGAGACCCAGTACTTC. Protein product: CASSPTGMPRETQYF.

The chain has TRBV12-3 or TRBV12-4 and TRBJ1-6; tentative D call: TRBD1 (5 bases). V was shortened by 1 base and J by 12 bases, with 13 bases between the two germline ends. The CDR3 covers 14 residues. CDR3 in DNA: TGTGCCAGCAGTTTAGGGACACCTCTCCAACCCCTCCACTTT. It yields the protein CASSLGTPLQPLHF.

This CDR3 reads CASGPPGNSPLHF. The CDR3 nucleotides read TGTGCCAGCGGCCCCCCGGGTAATTCACCCCTCCACTTT. V and J are TRBV11-2 and TRBJ1-6; no clear D. The V and J ends lost 8 bases and 6 bases respectively, with 11 bases between them. Germline V gene lookup returns CDR1 SGHAT and CDR2 FQNNGV. The CDR3 is made up of 13 amino acids.

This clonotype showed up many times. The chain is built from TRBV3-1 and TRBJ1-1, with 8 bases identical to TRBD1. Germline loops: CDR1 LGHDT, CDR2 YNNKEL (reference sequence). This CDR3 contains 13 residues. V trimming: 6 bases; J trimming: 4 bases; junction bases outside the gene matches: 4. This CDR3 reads CASSRTGGTEAFF. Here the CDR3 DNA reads TGTGCCAGCAGTCGTACAGGGGGCACTGAAGCTTTCTTT.